The rows below give T cell receptor beta chains drawn from one sample of a study of T-cell memory formation after mild COVID-19. TCRdb recomputed calls from the 5' RACE reads with MiXCR, one row per CDR3 protein. The data contain just over 300,000 distinct CDR3 sequences, approximately 19% of them singletons. Sequenced input: PBMCs or a T cell subset sorted from them (not recorded which). The receptor set was obtained from a man younger than 35 who had mild COVID-19 (a few samples of this study predate the infection). Cell type and time point are not known. Both conserved end residues are part of each CDR3. The order of the fields is clone size, V gene, J gene, D gene, CDR3 protein, CDR3 DNA. D genes are given only for firm matches. A clone size is listed for some rows: how often the clone was seen (once, few, many), or a class if it is expanded.

size: -
V: TRBV7-3
J: TRBJ2-6
D: TRBD1
CDR3: CASSFRGTGANVLTF
DNA: TGTGCCAGCAGCTTCAGGGGGACTGGGGCCAACGTCCTGACTTTC

size: -
V: TRBV12-3/TRBV12-4
J: TRBJ2-3
D: -
CDR3: CASRDLGGRASDTQYF
DNA: TGTGCCAGCAGGGACCTGGGGGGAAGGGCGTCAGATACGCAGTATTTT

size: -
V: TRBV7-9
J: TRBJ1-2
D: -
CDR3: CASSLSTGRSGYTF
DNA: TGTGCCAGCAGCTTATCCACCGGGAGGAGTGGCTACACCTTC

size: few
V: TRBV29-1
J: TRBJ2-4
D: -
CDR3: CSAADGGNIQYF
DNA: TGCAGCGCAGCCGACGGCGGGAACATTCAGTACTTC

size: few
V: TRBV7-9
J: TRBJ1-2
D: TRBD1
CDR3: CASSARQGAQPAYGYTF
DNA: TGTGCCAGCAGCGCTAGACAGGGGGCCCAACCCGCCTATGGCTACACCTTC

size: -
V: TRBV5-1
J: TRBJ2-3
D: -
CDR3: CASSLTPAINTDTQYF
DNA: TGCGCCAGCAGCTTGACTCCAGCGATCAACACAGATACGCAGTATTTT

size: few
V: TRBV9
J: TRBJ2-7
D: TRBD2
CDR3: CASNEAGGTYEQYF
DNA: TGTGCCAGCAACGAAGCGGGGGGGACCTACGAGCAGTACTTC

size: many
V: TRBV11-2
J: TRBJ2-5
D: -
CDR3: CASSLGLSKYF
DNA: TGTGCCAGCAGCTTAGGGCTTTCCAAGTACTTC

size: few
V: TRBV5-1
J: TRBJ2-7
D: -
CDR3: CASSLGSSNEQYF
DNA: TGCGCCAGCAGCTTGGGGAGCTCCAACGAGCAGTACTTC

size: many
V: TRBV5-1
J: TRBJ2-3
D: -
CDR3: CASSLGHPNTDTQYF
DNA: TGCGCCAGCAGCTTGGGACACCCTAACACAGATACGCAGTATTTT

size: -
V: TRBV20-1
J: TRBJ1-5
D: -
CDR3: CSARARNNQPQHF
DNA: TGCAGTGCTAGAGCCAGGAACAATCAGCCCCAGCATTTT

size: few
V: TRBV7-9
J: TRBJ2-3
D: TRBD2
CDR3: CAGGSGSTDTQYF
DNA: TGTGCCGGGGGTAGCGGGAGCACAGATACGCAGTATTTT

size: few
V: TRBV3-1
J: TRBJ1-6
D: -
CDR3: CASSLQGDIRNSPLHF
DNA: TGTGCCAGCAGCCTCCAGGGTGACATAAGGAATTCACCCCTCCACTTT

size: few
V: TRBV2
J: TRBJ2-5
D: -
CDR3: CASSRVIHETQYF
DNA: TGTGCCAGCAGCAGGGTAATTCACGAGACCCAGTACTTC

size: few
V: TRBV6-5
J: TRBJ2-3
D: TRBD2
CDR3: CASSYTAGGTDTQYF
DNA: TGTGCCAGCAGTTACACAGCGGGGGGCACAGATACGCAGTATTTT

size: few
V: TRBV21-1
J: TRBJ2-3
D: -
CDR3: CASSKVGQGARDTQYF
DNA: -

size: few
V: TRBV12-3/TRBV12-4
J: TRBJ2-1
D: TRBD2
CDR3: CASIPADGGGVYNEQFF
DNA: TGTGCCAGCATCCCTGCCGACGGCGGGGGGGTATACAATGAGCAGTTCTTC

size: -
V: TRBV20-1
J: TRBJ2-7
D: -
CDR3: CSARSPVSYEQYF
DNA: TGCAGTGCTAGATCTCCGGTCTCCTACGAGCAGTACTTC

size: few
V: TRBV12-3/TRBV12-4
J: TRBJ2-3
D: TRBD2
CDR3: CASSFAGGHTDTQYF
DNA: TGTGCCAGCAGTTTCGCGGGGGGCCACACAGATACGCAGTATTTT

size: -
V: TRBV28
J: TRBJ1-5
D: TRBD1
CDR3: CASSLLGQGDSNQPQHF
DNA: TGTGCCAGCAGTTTATTGGGACAGGGTGACAGCAATCAGCCCCAGCATTTT

size: -
V: TRBV28
J: TRBJ1-2
D: TRBD1
CDR3: CASSGTAVTLLYGYTF
DNA: TGTGCCAGCAGTGGGACAGCAGTCACCTTGCTCTATGGCTACACCTTC

size: -
V: TRBV6-5
J: TRBJ1-6
D: -
CDR3: CASSYSGAVDGGTNSPLHF
DNA: TGTGCCAGCAGTTACTCGGGCGCGGTTGACGGCGGGACTAATTCACCCCTCCACTTT

size: few
V: TRBV20-1
J: TRBJ2-3
D: -
CDR3: CSARNKDTQYF
DNA: TGCAGTGCTAGAAATAAAGATACGCAGTATTTT

size: few
V: TRBV5-5
J: TRBJ2-7
D: -
CDR3: CASTPMGGQGIYEQYF
DNA: TGTGCCAGCACCCCGATGGGGGGACAAGGGATCTACGAGCAGTACTTC

size: few
V: TRBV4-1
J: TRBJ2-3
D: TRBD1
CDR3: CASSPGQVWADTQYF
DNA: TGCGCCAGCAGCCCGGGACAGGTTTGGGCAGATACGCAGTATTTT

size: few
V: TRBV7-2
J: TRBJ1-1
D: -
CDR3: CASSLLIGAEAFF
DNA: TGTGCCAGCAGCTTACTAATCGGGGCTGAAGCTTTCTTT

size: -
V: TRBV4-2
J: TRBJ1-4
D: -
CDR3: CASSQEWSNEKLFF
DNA: TGTGCCAGCAGCCAAGAGTGGTCCAATGAAAAACTGTTTTTT

size: many
V: TRBV7-7
J: TRBJ1-1
D: -
CDR3: CASSLTENTEAFF
DNA: TGTGCCAGCAGCTTAACAGAGAACACTGAAGCTTTCTTT

size: -
V: TRBV5-1
J: TRBJ2-7
D: TRBD1
CDR3: CASSHGTGLFDEQYF
DNA: TGCGCCAGCAGCCACGGGACAGGGCTTTTTGACGAGCAGTACTTC

size: -
V: TRBV18
J: TRBJ1-1
D: -
CDR3: CASSLGQKNTEAFF
DNA: TGTGCCAGCTCATTGGGGCAAAAGAACACTGAAGCTTTCTTT

size: -
V: TRBV29-1
J: TRBJ2-1
D: -
CDR3: CSVERGGAYNEQFF
DNA: TGCAGCGTTGAACGAGGGGGTGCCTACAATGAGCAGTTCTTC

size: few
V: TRBV7-2
J: TRBJ2-6
D: -
CDR3: CASSPGAWEGANVLTF
DNA: TGTGCCAGCAGCCCGGGGGCTTGGGAGGGGGCCAACGTCCTGACTTTC

size: many
V: TRBV18
J: TRBJ2-5
D: -
CDR3: CASSPRPGETQYF
DNA: TGTGCCAGCTCACCACGGCCAGGGGAGACCCAGTACTTC

size: few
V: TRBV24-1
J: TRBJ2-7
D: -
CDR3: CATSDPGKGVYEQYF
DNA: TGTGCCACCAGTGACCCCGGGAAGGGGGTCTACGAGCAGTACTTC

size: -
V: TRBV6-2/TRBV6-3
J: TRBJ2-1
D: -
CDR3: CASSYPSSDEQFF
DNA: TGTGCCAGCAGTTATCCCAGCTCGGATGAGCAGTTCTTC

size: -
V: TRBV20-1
J: TRBJ2-1
D: -
CDR3: CSARGSRPYNEQFF
DNA: TGCAGTGCTAGGGGCAGCCGACCCTACAATGAGCAGTTCTTC

size: -
V: TRBV7-3
J: TRBJ1-2
D: -
CDR3: CASSSAPRTPYGYTF
DNA: TGTGCCAGCAGCTCCGCTCCCCGAACGCCCTATGGCTACACCTTC

size: -
V: TRBV4-1
J: TRBJ2-7
D: -
CDR3: CASSQTSSYEQYF
DNA: TGCGCCAGCAGCCAGACAAGCTCCTACGAGCAGTACTTC

size: -
V: TRBV7-9
J: TRBJ1-5
D: -
CDR3: CASSPGRTNQPQHF
DNA: TGTGCCAGCAGCCCCGGACGGACCAATCAGCCCCAGCATTTT

size: -
V: TRBV11-2
J: TRBJ1-5
D: -
CDR3: CASSLPRARGNQPQHF
DNA: TGTGCCAGCAGCTTACCGCGGGCGCGGGGCAATCAGCCCCAGCATTTT

size: -
V: TRBV3-1
J: TRBJ1-2
D: -
CDR3: CASSQGSVGYTF
DNA: TGTGCCAGCAGCCAGGGCTCGGTTGGCTACACCTTC

size: many
V: TRBV7-6
J: TRBJ2-3
D: TRBD2
CDR3: CASSRFSGGSTDTQYF
DNA: TGTGCCAGCAGCCGATTTAGCGGGGGGAGCACAGATACGCAGTATTTT

size: -
V: TRBV6-2/TRBV6-3
J: TRBJ2-5
D: TRBD1
CDR3: CASSWPDRGLETQYF
DNA: TGTGCCAGCAGCTGGCCGGACAGGGGACTAGAGACCCAGTACTTC

size: few
V: TRBV6-6
J: TRBJ2-7
D: TRBD2
CDR3: CASSYFLAGYEQYF
DNA: TGTGCCAGCAGTTACTTTCTAGCGGGCTACGAGCAGTACTTC

size: few
V: TRBV7-2
J: TRBJ2-7
D: -
CDR3: CASSPRRSAYEQYF
DNA: TGTGCCAGCAGCCCCAGGCGGTCGGCCTACGAGCAGTACTTC

size: medium-sized
V: TRBV10-3
J: TRBJ2-5
D: -
CDR3: CAISESRTQETQYF
DNA: TGTGCCATCAGTGAGTCGCGGACGCAAGAGACCCAGTACTTC

size: many
V: TRBV12-3/TRBV12-4
J: TRBJ2-7
D: -
CDR3: CASSLGQDRYEQYF
DNA: TGTGCCAGCAGTTTAGGACAGGACCGCTACGAGCAGTACTTC

size: -
V: TRBV12-3/TRBV12-4
J: TRBJ2-2
D: -
CDR3: CASSLARGHGELFF
DNA: TGTGCCAGCAGTTTAGCCAGGGGACACGGGGAGCTGTTTTTT

size: -
V: TRBV7-2
J: TRBJ1-1
D: -
CDR3: CASSPRPGRLDTEAFF
DNA: TGTGCCAGCAGCCCCCGACCAGGGCGGCTGGACACTGAAGCTTTCTTT

size: few
V: TRBV4-3
J: TRBJ1-5
D: TRBD1
CDR3: CASSQDDRVGQPQHF
DNA: TGCGCCAGCAGCCAAGACGACAGGGTAGGTCAGCCCCAGCATTTT

size: -
V: TRBV12-3/TRBV12-4
J: TRBJ1-1
D: -
CDR3: CASRLRTEAFF
DNA: TGTGCCAGCCGGCTGAGGACTGAAGCTTTCTTT